Below, 19 T cell receptor beta chains from the same sample are listed, as sequenced in a study of T-cell reconstitution after alpha-beta-depleted transplantation in children. Unique molecular identifiers were incorporated into the prepared TCRbeta library. TCRdb fed the PCR reads into MiXCR, producing one record per CDR3 protein. This table has 490,000 or so distinct CDR3 sequences, about 10% appearing once. The sample in question was PBMCs, obtained before TCRalphabeta/CD19-depleted stem cell transplant. These receptors were obtained from a child younger than 10 with inherited bone marrow failure, due to receive a stem cell transplant.

In its sample, this clonotype was seen a few times. This chain connects TRBV20-1 to TRBJ2-1; TRBD1 might be the D (5 bases). The CDR3 extends over 16 amino acids. Trimming pared 2 bases from V and 0 bases from J, leaving 14 bases between. Germline CDR1 and CDR2: DFQATT and SNEGSKA (reference sequence). The CDR3 DNA is TGCAGTGCTAGAAGGGGCGCGGCAAGCTCCTACAATGAGCAGTTCTTC. This sequence encodes CSARRGAASSYNEQFF.

As for this clonotype: A much larger clone differs by one base, so this may be a read error. The gene calls are TRBV4-3 and TRBJ2-2; TRBD2 aligns across 9 bases. Germline CDR1 and CDR2: LGHNA and YSLEER. V trimming: 3 bases; J trimming: 2 bases; junction bases outside the gene matches: 7. This CDR3 is 17 amino acids long. The CDR3 loop reads CASSHELAGANTGELFF. The CDR3 nucleotides are TGCGCCAGCAGCCACGAGTTAGCGGGAGCTAACACCGGGGAGCTGTTTTTT.

This clonotype was observed many times. The V call is TRBV27, the J call TRBJ1-2; TRBD1 matches 12 bases. Germline V gene data show CDR1 as MNHEY and CDR2 as SMNVEV (reference sequence). V lost 2 bases, J lost 3 bases, and 7 bases stayed unmatched. The CDR3 totals 17 residues. This CDR3 reads CASSLIRDRGHHYGYTF. DNA for the CDR3: TGTGCCAGCAGTTTAATCCGGGACAGGGGGCACCACTATGGCTACACCTTC.

In this sample, this clonotype turned up a few times. The rearrangement joins TRBV5-1 to TRBJ2-1, with unresolved D. Germline V CDR1 and CDR2: SGHRS, YFSETQ. Trimming pared 7 bases from V and 12 bases from J, leaving 11 bases between. This CDR3 is 10 amino acids long. In DNA, the CDR3 is TGCGCCAGCGCCAAATCTGGGCAGTTCTTC. It encodes CASAKSGQFF.

This clonotype was seen at least ten times. This chain links TRBV12-3 or TRBV12-4 with TRBJ2-5; 10 bases line up with TRBD2. This CDR3 has 15 amino acids. The V gene end was trimmed by 2 bases and the J gene end by 5 bases; junction bases not matched to a gene: 5. CDR3 DNA: TGTGCCAGCAGTTTATCAAGGACTAGCGGCGAGACCCAGTACTTC. This sequence encodes CASSLSRTSGETQYF.

This clonotype occurred many times. The V gene is TRBV29-1, the J gene TRBJ2-2, with 8 bases fitting TRBD1. The V and J ends lost 5 bases and 6 bases, in that order; junction bases with no gene match: 2. This CDR3 has 12 residues. CDR1 is SQVTM, CDR2 ANQGSEA, per germline. CDR3 sequence reads: CSVLQGAGELFF. The CDR3, as DNA: TGCAGCGTTCTACAGGGGGCCGGGGAGCTGTTTTTT.

For this clonotype: A much larger clone lies one base from this, so it may be a read error. This sequence joins TRBV6-1 and TRBJ2-7, with TRBD2 matching 9 bases. V lost 6 bases to trimming and J lost 2 bases; unmatched junction nucleotides: 8. CDR1 and CDR2 (germline): MNHNS, SASEGT. The CDR3 sequence is 15 residues long. The CDR3 DNA follows: TGTGCCAGCAGCGTAGCGGGAGAGGTGACCTACGAGCAGTACTTC. It yields the protein CASSVAGEVTYEQYF.

In its sample, this clonotype was seen many times. J is TRBJ2-1 and V is TRBV4-3; 9 positions agree with TRBD2. The CDR3 totals 17 residues. The ends lost 0 bases at V and 5 bases at J; junction bases unmatched: 8. CDR1 LGHNA and CDR2 YSLEER come from the germline V gene. CDR3 sequence reads: CASSQERAGGPNNEQFF. CDR3 nucleotide sequence: TGCGCCAGCAGCCAAGAGCGGGCGGGAGGGCCAAACAATGAGCAGTTCTTC.

Ten or more counts support this clonotype. The V and J genes are TRBV25-1 and TRBJ2-7; D is unresolved. V lost 2 bases to trimming and J lost 6 bases, with 14 bases between them. CDR1 is MGHDK, CDR2 SYGVNS, per germline. The CDR3 extends over 14 amino acids. This CDR3 reads CASSENRIWGEQYF. The DNA for the CDR3 is TGTGCCAGCAGTGAAAACCGGATATGGGGCGAGCAGTACTTC.

This clonotype has a count of ten or more. This sequence joins TRBV20-1 and TRBJ1-1, with D possibly being TRBD1 (5 bases). The V gene's germline CDR1 is DFQATT and CDR2 SNEGSKA (reference sequence). The CDR3 spans 10 residues. V was shortened by 5 bases and J by 10 bases, with 11 bases between the two germline ends. The CDR3 coding sequence is TGCAGTGCTTCAGGGCTTGGAGCTTTCTTT. This codes for CSASGLGAFF.

This rearrangement joins TRBV5-6 to TRBJ2-3; D perhaps matches TRBD1 (5 bases). V was shortened by 5 bases and J by 2 bases, with 12 bases between the two germline ends. From germline, CDR1 is SGHDT and CDR2 YYEEEE. The CDR3 is 14 residues long. The CDR3 bases are TGTGCCAGCAGGACAGCGCCCGACACAGATACGCAGTATTTT. It is translated as CASRTAPDTDTQYF.

This sequence joins TRBV7-2 and TRBJ2-1; D is unclear. CDR1 is SGHTA, CDR2 FQGNSA, per germline. This CDR3 is 14 amino acids long. The V gene lost 7 bases and the J gene lost 2 bases, with 12 bases spanning the gap. The CDR3: CASTPMIAYNEQFF. CDR3 DNA: TGTGCCAGCACCCCAATGATTGCCTACAATGAGCAGTTCTTC. The variable domain in full, with the rest retrieved from reference TRBV7-2 and TRBJ2-1, is GAGVSQSPSNKVTEKGKDVELRCDPISGHTALYWYRQSLGQGLEFLIYFQGNSAPDKSGLPSDRFSAERTGGSVSTLTIQRTQQEDSAVYLCASTPMIAYNEQFFGPGTRLTVL.

The table lists this clonotype with many counts. This sequence joins TRBV6-5 and TRBJ2-7, with 8 bases matching TRBD2. The germline gives CDR1 MNHEY, CDR2 SVGAGI. The junction had 13 bases not matched to a gene; V was cut back by 5 bases and J by 4 bases. CDR3 size: 16 residues. The CDR3 region has the DNA TGTGCCAGCAGTCCTTCTAGCGGGCGGGTACTTTACGAGCAGTACTTC. It translates to CASSPSSGRVLYEQYF.

This clonotype has a count of ten or more. J is TRBJ2-6 and V is TRBV27; D call uncertain. V was trimmed by 7 bases and J by 0 bases, leaving 10 bases between them. Germline-derived CDR1 and CDR2 are MNHEY and SMNVEV (reference sequence). The CDR3 totals 15 residues. The CDR3 DNA is TGTGCCAGCAAAGAGCTGAGCTCTGGGGCCAACGTCCTGACTTTC. Translated: CASKELSSGANVLTF.

The sample holds one count of this clonotype. The chain carries TRBV5-1 and TRBJ2-2, with 7 bases lining up with TRBD1. The CDR3 runs to 17 residues. The J segment lost 0 bases and the V segment lost 2 bases, leaving 7 bases of the junction unmatched. Per germline, CDR1 SGHRS and CDR2 YFSETQ. The CDR3 nucleotides read TGCGCCAGCAGCTTTCCTACAGGGGACCCGAACACCGGGGAGCTGTTTTTT. Translating it yields CASSFPTGDPNTGELFF.

This clonotype was counted many times. This sequence joins TRBV27 and TRBJ1-5; a possible D gene is TRBD1 (5 bases). The CDR3 consists of 15 residues. Trimming took 5 bases from V and 9 from J, leaving 20 bases between them. Germline CDR1 MNHEY, CDR2 SMNVEV (reference sequence). CDR3 protein: CASSPRGLAQWPQHF. The CDR3 nucleotides are TGTGCCAGCAGTCCCCGGGGACTGGCGCAATGGCCCCAGCATTTT.

The chain combines TRBV6-2 or TRBV6-3 with TRBJ2-7, with TRBD2 matching 13 bases. CDR3 length: 18 amino acids. V was clipped by 4 bases and J by 2 bases; unmatched bases: 11. The V gene's germline CDR1 is MNHEY and CDR2 SVGEGT. The CDR3 bases are TGTGCCAGCAGTTTCCCCGGACTAGCGGGAGAGGTCACCTACGAGCAGTACTTC. Its protein is CASSFPGLAGEVTYEQYF.

This clonotype has ten or more counts. The CDR3 DNA follows: TGTGCCAGCGTCGGACTAGCGGGAGAAACTTACAATGAGCAGTTCTTC. It is translated as CASVGLAGETYNEQFF. The chain is built from TRBV28 and TRBJ2-1; 13 positions match TRBD2. Trimming cost V 8 bases and J 4 bases; bases outside gene matches: 8. Germline loops: CDR1 MDHEN, CDR2 SYDVKM. CDR3 length: 16 residues.

This clonotype occurred many times. The chain links TRBV6-5 to TRBJ2-7; 9 bases match TRBD2. This CDR3 is 16 amino acids long. V lost 0 bases and J lost 3; bases outside the gene matches: 6. Germline values: CDR1 MNHEY, CDR2 SVGAGI. The CDR3 loop is CASSYSRLAANYEQYF. The CDR3 nucleotides are TGTGCCAGCAGTTACTCCAGACTAGCGGCTAACTACGAGCAGTACTTC.